A single sample is the source of the 5 T cell receptor beta chains below, sequenced in a study of T cell changes during pregnancy in multiple sclerosis. Sequencing was performed with immunoSEQ multiplex PCR; in TCRdb, only in-frame clones are kept and a portion is missing. Counted here are tens of thousands of clones, over 85% occurring once; the ten biggest clones make up roughly 3%. This specimen was CD8+ T cells from peripheral blood mononuclear cells, taken before pregnancy. These receptors were taken from a female donor with multiple sclerosis, enrolled in a pregnancy study.

The chain is built from TRBV19 and TRBJ2-7; weak D call: TRBD1 (5 bases). Trimming removed 3 bases at V and 2 bases at J, with 5 bases between. The CDR3 sequence is 12 residues long. Germline V gene lookup returns CDR1 LNHDA and CDR2 SQIVND (reference sequence). Here the CDR3 reads CASSMGPYEQYF. The DNA of the CDR3 is TGTGCCAGTAGTATGGGGCCCTACGAGCAGTACTTC.

The genes are TRBV9 and TRBJ2-7, with 9 bases lining up with TRBD1. Unmatched junction bases numbered 9, after V lost 4 bases and J lost 4 bases. The CDR3 spans 15 residues. CDR1 is SGDLS, CDR2 YYNGEE, per germline. CDR3 nucleotides: TGTGCCAGCAGCCGAACAGGGGGCGGCTTATACGAGCAGTACTTC. Its translation: CASSRTGGGLYEQYF.

The rearrangement uses TRBV30 and TRBJ2-1; 11 bases map to TRBD2. The CDR3 runs 12 residues. The germline gives CDR1 GTSNPN, CDR2 SVGIG (reference sequence). Germline trimming cut 7 bases from V and 7 bases from J; bases unmatched to any gene: 3. CDR3 amino acids: CALTSGVNEQFF. The CDR3 DNA reads as TGTGCCTTGACTAGCGGGGTAAATGAGCAGTTCTTC.

This rearrangement joins TRBV4-2 to TRBJ1-1; 11 bases are shared with TRBD1. The germline V gene encodes CDR1 LGHNA and CDR2 YNFKEQ. The CDR3 extends over 16 amino acids. V lost 0 bases to trimming and J lost 8 bases; unmatched junction nucleotides: 8. CDR3 protein: CASSQDIGTGGSEAFF. The CDR3 DNA follows: TGTGCCAGCAGCCAAGATATCGGGACAGGGGGATCGGAAGCTTTCTTT.

The chain uses TRBV5-4 and TRBJ2-7; D might be TRBD2 (5 bases). The V end was cut by 0 bases, the J end by 3 bases, with 13 bases between. CDR1 and CDR2 (germline): SGHNT, YYREEE (reference sequence). The CDR3 totals 15 residues. The CDR3 sequence: CASSLGRGSGYEQYF. Here the CDR3 DNA reads TGTGCCAGCAGCTTGGGGCGAGGGTCGGGCTACGAGCAGTACTTC. Together with reference TRBV5-4 and TRBJ2-7, the CDR3 gives the full variable domain: ETGVTQSPTHLIKTRGQQVTLRCSSQSGHNTVSWYQQALGQGPQFIFQYYREEENGRGNFPPRFSGLQFPNYSSELNVNALELDDSALYLCASSLGRGSGYEQYFGPGTRLTVT.